This is a list of T cell receptor beta chains from one sample in a study of cytomegalovirus exposure and HLA in healthy donors. Generated by immunoSEQ multiplex PCR, the TCRdb table keeps only in-frame clones and is missing some. The table has approximately 200,000 clones, around 74% seen once; the top ten hold less than 2%. Sequenced sample: PBMCs. The receptor set was obtained from a girl between 10 and 17 years old in good health and CMV-seropositive. CDR3s include the opening cysteine and the closing phenylalanine or tryptophan. The D gene is left open where the match is weak. Clone sizes are given selectively: once, few, many, or a class where the clone is expanded.

abundance	d_gene	v_gene	j_gene	CDR3nt	CDR3aa
.	TRBD1	TRBV25-1	TRBJ1-3	TGTGCCAGCAGTGTTCCCGGGACAGGGTTCGACACCATATATTTT	CASSVPGTGFDTIYF
once	TRBD1	TRBV7-9	TRBJ1-6	TGTGCCAGCCGAACACAGGGGGTTAATTCACCCCTCCACTTT	CASRTQGVNSPLHF
.	.	TRBV7-2	TRBJ2-3	TGTGCCAGCAGCCCAAATACGGGGGCGCAGTATTTT	CASSPNTGAQYF
once	.	TRBV7-8	TRBJ1-4	TGTGCCAGCACCGCGGCAGGGGATACTAATGAAAAACTGTTTTTT	CASTAAGDTNEKLFF
.	.	TRBV6-5	TRBJ2-2	TGTGCCAGCATTCCAGTTACCGGGGAGCTGTTTTTT	CASIPVTGELFF
.	.	TRBV18	TRBJ1-2	TGTGCCAGCTCACCCGGCGGGTATGGCTACACCTTC	CASSPGGYGYTF
.	TRBD1	TRBV2	TRBJ2-5	TGTGCCATCCGACAGGGGGCCTTAGCCGGGACCCAGTACTTC	CAIRQGALAGTQYF
.	TRBD2	TRBV18	TRBJ2-3	TGTGCCAGCTCACCAATCGGGGGGAGGACAGATACGCAGTATTTT	CASSPIGGRTDTQYF
once	.	TRBV10-3	TRBJ2-5	TGTGCCATCAGTGCCAGTGGGAGGGAGACCCAGTACTTC	CAISASGRETQYF
.	TRBD1	TRBV9	TRBJ2-6	TGTGCCAGCAGCGTAGCACAGGGGAACGTCCTGACTTTC	CASSVAQGNVLTF
.	TRBD1	TRBV6-4	TRBJ1-5	TGTGCCAGCAGTGGCAGGGGGGAAGGCAATCAGCCCCAGCATTTT	CASSGRGEGNQPQHF
.	TRBD1	TRBV7-7	TRBJ2-7	TGTGCCAGCAGCTTAGAGGACAGGGTTCTCGAGCAGTACTTC	CASSLEDRVLEQYF
.	.	TRBV4-3	TRBJ2-7	TGCGCCAGCAGCCAAGATAGATCGCGAGGCACCTACGAGCAGTACTTC	CASSQDRSRGTYEQYF
.	TRBD1	TRBV6-1	TRBJ1-5	TGTGCCAGCAGTCAGGGACAGCCCAATCAGCCCCAGCATTTT	CASSQGQPNQPQHF
.	TRBD1	TRBV5-4	TRBJ2-7	TGTGCCAGCAGCTTGGCGAGGACAGGAGCCTACGAGCAGTACTTC	CASSLARTGAYEQYF
once	TRBD2	TRBV18	TRBJ2-1	TGTGCCAGCTCACCTCCGGGACTAGTAGGCTCCAATGAGCAGTTCTTC	CASSPPGLVGSNEQFF
few	TRBD1	TRBV15	TRBJ2-2	TGTGCCACCAGCAGAGATGGTGGGACAGGTCACACCGGGGAGCTGTTTTTT	CATSRDGGTGHTGELFF
.	.	TRBV11-3	TRBJ1-3	TGTGCCAGCAGCTTATCCGGGACTGGAAACACCATATATTTT	CASSLSGTGNTIYF